The rows below give T cell receptor beta chains drawn from one sample of a study of cytomegalovirus exposure and HLA in healthy donors. Using immunoSEQ multiplex PCR, the repertoire was profiled, and TCRdb retains in-frame clones only, with some absent. The sample yields some 90,000 clones, roughly three quarters seen once. Sequencing was done on a sample of PBMCs. These receptors originate from a middle-aged man in good health and CMV-seronegative. Each CDR3 is given with its conserved first and last residue. Fields, in order: CDR3 protein, CDR3 DNA, J gene, D gene, V gene, clone size. The D gene is left open where the match is weak. Clone size appears in some rows only: once, few, many, or a class for an expanded clone.

CASSKSIREAGLNQPQHF | TGTGCCAGTAGTAAATCAATTCGCGAGGCAGGGCTCAATCAGCCCCAGCATTTT | TRBJ1-5 | NA | TRBV19 | NA
CASSFLGGLGNTIYF | TGTGCCAGTAGTTTTCTCGGGGGGCTCGGAAACACCATATATTTT | TRBJ1-3 | NA | TRBV19 | NA
CASRQGGYEQYF | TGTGCTAGTCGGCAGGGCGGCTACGAGCAGTACTTC | TRBJ2-7 | NA | TRBV6-6 | NA
CSSSSYSGAAYNEQFF | TGTTCCAGCAGCTCCTATAGCGGGGCCGCCTACAATGAGCAGTTCTTC | TRBJ2-1 | TRBD2 | TRBV7-9 | NA
CSVAQRVGGELFF | TGCAGCGTTGCCCAGCGGGTCGGCGGGGAGCTGTTTTTT | TRBJ2-2 | NA | TRBV29-1 | few
CASGNREMKTQYF | TGTGCCAGCGGCAACAGGGAGATGAAGACCCAGTACTTC | TRBJ2-5 | NA | TRBV2 | NA
CASSPEPGGRGYTF | TGTGCCAGCAGCCCCGAACCAGGGGGCCGTGGCTACACCTTC | TRBJ1-2 | TRBD1 | TRBV11-2 | NA
CASSLDGDSQETQYF | TGTGCCAGCAGCTTAGACGGGGACTCCCAAGAGACCCAGTACTTC | TRBJ2-5 | NA | TRBV11-2 | few
CASSQWGTGRFDTQYF | TGCGCCAGCAGCCAATGGGGGACAGGCCGATTTGATACGCAGTATTTT | TRBJ2-3 | TRBD1 | TRBV4-1 | NA
CASTLGGASSYNPPLHF | TGTGCCAGCACCCTTGGGGGGGCAAGCTCCTATAATCCACCCCTCCACTTT | TRBJ1-6 | NA | TRBV27 | NA
CASSLVHPVRDKNTEAFF | TGTGCCAGCAGCTTAGTCCACCCGGTGAGGGATAAGAACACTGAAGCTTTCTTT | TRBJ1-1 | NA | TRBV11-2 | NA